Below are 30 T cell receptor beta chains sequenced from a single sample in a study of T cells in localized non-small cell lung cancer. Using immunoSEQ multiplex PCR, the repertoire was profiled, and TCRdb retains in-frame clones only, with some absent. The repertoire holds 30,000 to 40,000 clones, with 75% to 90% as singletons. The sample in question was peripheral blood, obtained before any cancer treatment. The receptors derive from a man between 40 and 69 years old with stage I lung adenocarcinoma.

This sequence joins TRBV12-5 and TRBJ2-7; TRBD1 agrees at 8 bases. The V segment lost 1 base and the J segment 6 bases; nucleotides outside the gene matches: 11. The CDR3 covers 16 residues. Germline values: CDR1 LGHNT, CDR2 FRNRAP. The CDR3 loop reads CASGLGWGQEVGEQYF. The DNA of the CDR3 is TGTGCTAGTGGTTTGGGATGGGGACAGGAGGTGGGCGAGCAGTACTTC.

The chain joins TRBV2 to TRBJ2-2; the D is unclear. Trimming cost V 3 bases and J 3 bases, with 14 bases left between them. Germline V gene data show CDR1 as SNHLY and CDR2 as FYNNEI. The CDR3 totals 16 residues. The CDR3, as DNA: TGTGCCAGCAGTGATTCGAAGAGGATTTACACCGGGGAGCTGTTTTTT. Amino acids: CASSDSKRIYTGELFF.

The chain employs TRBV2 and TRBJ2-7; possible D gene TRBD1, 5 bases. This CDR3 region has 13 residues. The germline V gene encodes CDR1 SNHLY and CDR2 FYNNEI. V shed 7 bases and J shed 2 bases, with 12 bases lying between them. CDR3 residues: CASKVSGTYEQYF. The CDR3 bases are TGTGCCAGCAAGGTATCAGGGACCTACGAGCAGTACTTC.

This clone has a single count. The same CDR3 also results from other DNA sequences found in this sample. The CDR3 sequence is CASSLSGELFF. The CDR3 DNA reads as TGCGCCAGCAGCTTGAGCGGGGAGCTGTTTTTT. The rearrangement joins TRBV5-1 to TRBJ2-2; D ambiguous. CDR1 is SGHRS, CDR2 YFSETQ, per germline. V gave up 1 base and J gave up 7 bases, with 2 bases separating them. The CDR3 totals 11 residues.

The chain uses TRBV11-2 and TRBJ1-5, with D possibly being TRBD1 (6 bases). Trimming removed 5 bases at V and 7 bases at J, with 15 bases between. CDR1 is SGHAT, CDR2 FQNNGV, per germline. The CDR3 is 14 residues long. The CDR3 region has the DNA TGTGCCAGCAGCCCCATGGGGGGCGACCAGCCCCAGCATTTT. Translated, it gives CASSPMGGDQPQHF.

The chain links TRBV5-5 to TRBJ2-7; TRBD2 might be the D (5 bases). Trimming removed 4 bases at V and 3 bases at J, with 11 bases between. The V gene's germline CDR1 is SGHKS and CDR2 YYEKEE (reference sequence). This CDR3 has 13 amino acids. CDR3 in DNA: TGTGCCAGCAGCCAATACAGCGGCTACGAGCAGTACTTC. It is translated as CASSQYSGYEQYF.

V usage is TRBV6-1 and J usage is TRBJ1-5, with TRBD1 matching 9 bases. The V and J ends lost 0 bases and 3 bases, in that order; junction bases with no gene match: 6. Germline CDR1 MNHNS, CDR2 SASEGT. CDR3 length: 17 residues. The CDR3 loop is CASSEARTGVSNQPQHF. The CDR3 DNA is TGTGCCAGCAGTGAAGCCCGGACAGGGGTTTCCAATCAGCCCCAGCATTTT.

The V call is TRBV5-6, the J call TRBJ1-5; a possible D gene is TRBD1 (6 bases). V lost 5 bases to trimming and J lost 7 bases, with 19 bases between them. The CDR3 contains 15 residues. Germline V gene data show CDR1 as SGHDT and CDR2 as YYEEEE. The CDR3 nucleotides are TGTGCCAGCAGTTTAGGAGGGACATCACAACAGCCCCAGCATTTT. Amino acids: CASSLGGTSQQPQHF.

The rearrangement links TRBV9 to TRBJ1-2; D unresolved. Trimming left V 4 bases short and J 4 bases short, with 14 bases between. The CDR3 is 14 residues long. Per the germline V gene, CDR1 is SGDLS and CDR2 is YYNGEE. Here the CDR3 reads CASSTQTPVYGYTF. The CDR3 nucleotides read TGTGCCAGCAGCACCCAGACACCAGTCTATGGCTACACCTTC.

The genes are TRBV2 and TRBJ1-1; D possibly corresponds to TRBD1 (5 bases). CDR3 length equals 11 residues. The germline CDR1 and CDR2 sequences are SNHLY and FYNNEI. The germline V and J ends were trimmed by 8 bases and 10 bases, with 14 bases remaining between them. The DNA for the CDR3 is TGTGCCAGCGGACGAGGGGAGGGAGCTTTCTTT. It yields the protein CASGRGEGAFF.

The V and J genes are TRBV10-1 and TRBJ2-3; D tentatively reads TRBD1 or TRBD2 (5 bases each). Trimming pared 7 bases from V and 3 bases from J, leaving 20 bases between. The CDR3 runs to 16 residues. Germline V gives CDR1 WNHNN, CDR2 SYGVQD (reference sequence). CDR3 residues: CASNEGTSGFTDTQYF. For the CDR3, the DNA is TGCGCCAGCAACGAGGGGACCTCGGGGTTTACAGATACGCAGTATTTT.

The chain links TRBV10-1 to TRBJ1-1, with 7 nucleotides matching TRBD1. The CDR3 runs 12 residues. Germline V gene data show CDR1 as WNHNN and CDR2 as SYGVQD (reference sequence). The V gene end was trimmed by 4 bases and the J gene end by 8 bases; junction bases not matched to a gene: 4. The CDR3 sequence: CASSGGTAEAFF. For the CDR3, the DNA is TGCGCCAGCAGTGGAGGGACAGCCGAAGCTTTCTTT.

The genes are TRBV29-1 and TRBJ2-5; weak D call: TRBD1 (6 bases). The V gene's germline CDR1 is SQVTM and CDR2 ANQGSEA. V dropped 3 bases and J dropped 5 bases, with 13 bases sitting between them. The length of the CDR3 is 13 residues. The CDR3 sequence: CSVELDQGETQYF. For the CDR3, the DNA is TGCAGCGTTGAGCTGGATCAGGGGGAGACCCAGTACTTC.

The rearrangement uses TRBV11-2 and TRBJ2-3; TRBD2 matches 10 bases. The germline gives CDR1 SGHAT, CDR2 FQNNGV. The CDR3 length is 14 residues. With V trimmed by 7 bases and J by 0 bases, 1 base remained unmatched. CDR3 protein: CASKLAGSTDTQYF. The CDR3 DNA reads TGTGCCAGCAAACTAGCGGGGAGCACAGATACGCAGTATTTT.

The chain carries TRBV29-1 and TRBJ2-3, with 8 bases identical to TRBD2. Germline V CDR1 and CDR2: SQVTM, ANQGSEA. Trimming took 8 bases from V and 0 from J; bases not matched to a gene: 13. The CDR3 has 16 residues. CDR3 amino acids: CSTARGGGDSTDTQYF. The CDR3 nucleotides read TGCAGCACCGCCCGGGGGGGCGGGGATAGCACAGATACGCAGTATTTT.

This clone was seen a single time. V is TRBV9 and J is TRBJ1-1, with D unclear. CDR3 size: 13 residues. V gave up 3 bases and J gave up 1 base, with 7 bases separating them. Germline V gene data show CDR1 as SGDLS and CDR2 as YYNGEE. The CDR3 sequence is CASSEGRNTEAFF. For the CDR3, the DNA is TGTGCCAGCAGCGAGGGAAGGAACACTGAAGCTTTCTTT.

The table lists this clone with a count of one. The chain employs TRBV9 and TRBJ1-3; no clear D. CDR3 length: 13 residues. Per germline, CDR1 SGDLS and CDR2 YYNGEE. Trimming took off 4 bases at V and 4 bases at J, with 9 bases between the two ends. CDR3 amino acids: CASSTQGGNTIYF. CDR3 bases: TGTGCCAGCAGCACCCAAGGAGGAAACACCATATATTTT.

The V call is TRBV5-1, the J call TRBJ2-7; D uncertain. Trimming stripped 5 bases from V and 4 bases from J, with 10 bases between. The CDR3 has 12 amino acids. Germline-derived CDR1 and CDR2 are SGHRS and YFSETQ. CDR3 sequence: CASRSGPYEQYF. The CDR3, as DNA: TGCGCCAGCAGGTCAGGACCGTACGAGCAGTACTTC.

The genes are TRBV19 and TRBJ1-3, with a possible D match to TRBD1 (5 bases). The CDR3 contains 13 residues. Germline assignment: CDR1 LNHDA and CDR2 SQIVND (reference sequence). Deletions cut 11 bases from V and 7 bases from J, with 18 bases between. CDR3 bases: TGTGCCGGGGGGACTCCCGGTACGAACACCATATATTTT. Encoded protein: CAGGTPGTNTIYF. Combining the CDR3 with reference TRBV19 and TRBJ1-3 gives the whole variable domain DGGITQSPKYLFRKEGQNVTLSCEQNLNHDAMYWYRQDPGQGLRLIYYSQIVNDFQKGDIAEGYSVSREKKESFPLTVTSAQKNPTAFYLCAGGTPGTNTIYFGEGSWLTVV.

The chain employs TRBV5-1 and TRBJ2-5; perhaps TRBD2 as D (5 bases). With 4 bases removed from V and 5 bases from J, the gap between germline ends came to 15 bases. The germline V gene encodes CDR1 SGHRS and CDR2 YFSETQ. The CDR3 runs 14 residues. CDR3 nucleotide sequence: TGCGCCAGCAGCGCTGTAGCAGTAGCGGAGACCCAGTACTTC. Translated, it gives CASSAVAVAETQYF. The variable domain in full, completed from reference TRBV5-1 and TRBJ2-5, reads KAGVTQTPRYLIKTRGQQVTLSCSPISGHRSVSWYQQTPGQGLQFLFEYFSETQRNKGNFPGRFSGRQFSNSRSEMNVSTLELGDSALYLCASSAVAVAETQYFGPGTRLLVL.

The chain recombines TRBV9 with TRBJ1-1; 9 bases fit TRBD1. Germline V gives CDR1 SGDLS, CDR2 YYNGEE. The CDR3 has 14 residues. With 6 bases clipped from V and 0 bases from J, the junction kept 3 bases outside the gene matches. CDR3 protein: CASNRGQMNTEAFF. The CDR3 coding sequence is TGTGCCAGCAACAGGGGGCAGATGAACACTGAAGCTTTCTTT.

This clone came up once. This chain joins TRBV4-1 and TRBJ2-7; 8 bases fit TRBD1. The CDR3 is 17 amino acids. V was clipped by 0 bases and J by 3 bases; unmatched bases: 10. CDR1 is MGHRA and CDR2 is YSYEKL in the germline V gene. The CDR3 region is CASSQDPYRGTHYEQYF. The CDR3 DNA sequence: TGCGCCAGCAGCCAAGATCCTTACAGGGGGACCCACTACGAGCAGTACTTC.

J is TRBJ2-7 and V is TRBV5-4, with 8 bases identical to TRBD1. J lost 5 bases, V lost 4 bases, and 5 bases had no gene match. Germline V gene sequence: CDR1 SGHNT, CDR2 YYREEE (reference sequence). This CDR3 is built from 13 residues. DNA of the CDR3: TGTGCCAGCAGCCGGACAGGGAACGACGAGCAGTACTTC. Amino acid sequence: CASSRTGNDEQYF.

The CDR3 spells CASSWGDRTYEQYF. The CDR3 coding sequence is TGCGCCAGCAGCTGGGGAGACAGAACTTACGAGCAGTACTTC. This sequence joins TRBV5-1 and TRBJ2-7; D assignment may be TRBD1 or TRBD2 (5 bases each). V was trimmed by 3 bases and J by 4 bases, leaving 14 bases between them. This CDR3 has 14 amino acids. Germline V CDR1 and CDR2: SGHRS, YFSETQ.

This clone appeared once. V gene TRBV10-3 combines with J gene TRBJ2-2; no definite D call. Deletions cut 0 bases from V and 6 bases from J, with 8 bases between. The germline gives CDR1 ENHRY, CDR2 SYGVKD. This CDR3 is 14 amino acids long. The CDR3 protein is CAISESGLAGELFF. The CDR3 bases are TGTGCCATCAGTGAGTCAGGCCTAGCCGGGGAGCTGTTTTTT.

The J gene is TRBJ1-3, the V gene TRBV6-1; no clear D. The CDR3 covers 13 residues. Trimming stripped 0 bases from V and 9 bases from J, with 9 bases between. CDR1 MNHNS and CDR2 SASEGT come from the germline V gene. The DNA for the CDR3 is TGTGCCAGCAGTGAAGCAAGGTCCACCACCATATATTTT. Translated, it gives CASSEARSTTIYF.

This clone was detected once. This sequence joins TRBV7-9 and TRBJ2-3, with D possibly being TRBD1 (6 bases). The CDR3 extends over 14 amino acids. CDR1 is SEHNR, CDR2 FQNEAQ, per germline (reference sequence). The V gene lost 4 bases and the J gene lost 5 bases, with 13 bases spanning the gap. The CDR3 coding sequence is TGTGCCAGCAGCTCCTACTCGGACAGAGATACGCAGTATTTT. Protein sequence: CASSSYSDRDTQYF.

This rearrangement joins TRBV6-1 to TRBJ1-6, with 9 positions matching TRBD1. V shed 5 bases, J shed 9 bases, and the junction held 8 bases outside the gene matches. Germline-derived CDR1 and CDR2 are MNHNS and SASEGT. This CDR3 is built from 15 residues. The CDR3 spells CASSTGTGRRSPLHF. The CDR3 coding sequence is TGTGCCAGCAGTACCGGGACAGGGCGTCGTTCACCCCTCCACTTT.

The V call is TRBV7-9, the J call TRBJ2-2; D gene uncertain. Germline CDR1 is SEHNR and CDR2 is FQNEAQ (reference sequence). V gave up 6 bases and J gave up 0 bases, with 8 bases separating them. The CDR3 is 14 residues long. The CDR3 reads CASSSAANTGELFF. The CDR3 DNA sequence: TGTGCCAGCAGTTCGGCTGCGAACACCGGGGAGCTGTTTTTT.

The chain links TRBV2 to TRBJ2-5, with a tentative D call TRBD1 (5 bases). Germline loops: CDR1 SNHLY, CDR2 FYNNEI. The CDR3 covers 12 residues. V lost 11 bases, J lost 1 base, and 11 bases lay in between. DNA of the CDR3: TGTGCCGGACAAGACATCCAAGAGACCCAGTACTTC. Translation: CAGQDIQETQYF.